This entry is about one T cell receptor (beta chain). This entry belongs to a study of CD8 T cells in ankylosing spondylitis. Between the trimmed V and J ends, which lost 1 base and 3 bases, there was a span of 13 bases. Germline V gene lookup returns CDR1 SNHLY and CDR2 FYNNEI. The length of the CDR3 is 15 residues. TCRdb reprocessed the 5' RACE reads with MiXCR, giving one entry per CDR3 protein. The sample includes 300,000 to 400,000 distinct CDR3 sequences, about 20% seen only once; the top ten take less than 15%. The sample consisted of blood, either unsorted or a sorted T cell fraction (not recorded which). The chain employs TRBV2 and TRBJ2-7; D possibly matches TRBD1 or TRBD2 (6 bases each). The clonotype originates from a male donor with ankylosing spondylitis or in good health (not recorded which). CDR3 sequence (DNA): TGTGCCAGCAGTGAAGGGGGGGCAGCCCTCTACGAGCAGTACTTC. It encodes CASSEGGAALYEQYF.